The 21 T cell receptor beta chains listed next were all sequenced from one sample in a study of cytomegalovirus exposure and HLA in healthy donors. The primer mix had 60 Vbeta and 13 Jbeta primers. The repertoire was sequenced with immunoSEQ multiplex PCR; TCRdb's copy has only in-frame clones and lacks some. The data hold 150,000 to 200,000 clones, with 78% observed a single time. The sequenced sample consisted of PBMCs. The receptors stem from a woman between 50 and 59 years old in good health and CMV-seropositive.

The chain carries TRBV19 and TRBJ1-2; unclear D gene. Germline V gene lookup returns CDR1 LNHDA and CDR2 SQIVND (reference sequence). V was shortened by 6 bases and J by 7 bases, with 18 bases between the two germline ends. The CDR3 runs 14 residues. The CDR3 is CASSLNREGGGYTF. The CDR3 DNA is TGTGCCAGTAGCCTAAACCGAGAAGGCGGTGGCTACACCTTC.

This chain joins TRBV5-4 and TRBJ2-3; 7 nucleotides align to TRBD2. Trimming cost V 4 bases and J 11 bases; bases outside gene matches: 10. This CDR3 has 13 residues. Germline-derived CDR1 and CDR2 are SGHNT and YYREEE (reference sequence). CDR3 DNA sequence: TGTGCCAGCAGCGATACGACTAGCCGACAGCAGTATTTT. Its translation: CASSDTTSRQQYF.

The rearrangement uses TRBV5-1 and TRBJ2-1; 13 nucleotides agree with TRBD2. Per germline, CDR1 SGHRS and CDR2 YFSETQ. This CDR3 has 14 residues. V was pared by 4 bases and J by 13 bases, with 8 bases of the junction left unmatched. CDR3 nucleotide sequence: TGCGCCAGCAGCATAAGGACTAGCGGGGGTCACCAGTTCTTC. It is translated as CASSIRTSGGHQFF.

The table lists this clone with a count of one. This rearrangement joins TRBV20-1 to TRBJ2-5; unclear D gene. CDR3 length: 11 amino acids. The V gene lost 4 bases and the J gene lost 5 bases, with 8 bases spanning the gap. CDR1 and CDR2 (germline): DFQATT, SNEGSKA (reference sequence). CDR3 sequence (DNA): TGCAGTGCTACCCACGGGGAGACCCAGTACTTC. This encodes CSATHGETQYF.

J is TRBJ2-1 and V is TRBV7-2; possibly TRBD1 for D (6 bases). Per the germline V gene, CDR1 is SGHTA and CDR2 is FQGNSA. This CDR3 has 15 amino acids. V lost 1 base and J lost 2, with 9 bases in between. The CDR3 DNA is TGTGCCAGCAGCTTAGGGACAGTCACCTACAATGAGCAGTTCTTC. Residues: CASSLGTVTYNEQFF.

The chain recombines TRBV6-1 with TRBJ2-4; 11 positions match TRBD1. CDR3 length: 15 residues. Looked up from germline, CDR1 is MNHNS and CDR2 is SASEGT. The ends lost 6 bases at V and 5 bases at J; junction bases unmatched: 6. This CDR3 reads CASSSGTGGQNIQYF. CDR3 DNA sequence: TGTGCCAGCAGCTCCGGGACAGGGGGACAAAACATTCAGTACTTC.

The chain employs TRBV2 and TRBJ2-4; TRBD2 agrees at 9 bases. This CDR3 contains 17 residues. Germline V gene lookup returns CDR1 SNHLY and CDR2 FYNNEI. Trimming took 6 bases from V and 2 from J; bases not matched to a gene: 11. The CDR3 coding sequence is TGTGCCAGCAGCAAACGGATAGCGGGAGACCCCAAAAACATTCAGTACTTC. Its translation is CASSKRIAGDPKNIQYF.

The rearrangement links TRBV19 to TRBJ1-1; tentative D call: TRBD1 (5 bases). V was cut by 3 bases and J by 0 bases, with 8 bases left in between. The CDR3 length is 14 residues. Germline V gives CDR1 LNHDA, CDR2 SQIVND (reference sequence). CDR3 region: CASSIQGMNTEAFF. In DNA, the CDR3 is TGTGCCAGTAGTATTCAGGGTATGAACACTGAAGCTTTCTTT.

CDR3 in DNA: TGTGCCAGCAGCTGGTCTAGCGGGGGATACCTCCCGGGGGAGACCCAGTACTTC. Translating it yields CASSWSSGGYLPGETQYF. The rearrangement joins TRBV13 to TRBJ2-5; 10 positions agree with TRBD2. The germline gives CDR1 PRHDT, CDR2 FYEKMQ (reference sequence). The CDR3 has 18 amino acids. The V and J ends lost 4 bases and 5 bases, in that order; junction bases with no gene match: 16. Filled out from reference TRBV13 and TRBJ2-5, the complete variable domain reads AAGVIQSPRHLIKEKRETATLKCYPIPRHDTVYWYQQGPGQDPQFLISFYEKMQSDKGSIPDRFSAQQFSDYHSELNMSSLELGDSALYFCASSWSSGGYLPGETQYFGPGTRLLVL.

V gene TRBV2 combines with J gene TRBJ2-5; possible D gene TRBD2, 6 bases. V lost 3 bases and J 7 bases, leaving 15 bases between the germline ends. In germline, CDR1 is SNHLY, CDR2 FYNNEI. The CDR3 runs to 14 residues. The DNA for the CDR3 is TGTGCCAGCAGTGACGTACGGGGGAAGGGGACCCAGTACTTC. Translated: CASSDVRGKGTQYF.

The CDR3 nucleotides read TGTGCCAGCAGTTTAGCAGCAGCCCAGGGGAACGATGAGCAGTTCTTC. Residues: CASSLAAAQGNDEQFF. The chain couples TRBV28 to TRBJ2-1; possible D gene TRBD1, 6 bases. CDR3 length: 16 amino acids. The ends were cut back, 2 bases at V and 8 bases at J, with 19 bases in the middle. Germline V gives CDR1 MDHEN, CDR2 SYDVKM. Combining the CDR3 with reference TRBV28 and TRBJ2-1 gives the whole variable domain DVKVTQSSRYLVKRTGEKVFLECVQDMDHENMFWYRQDPGLGLRLIYFSYDVKMKEKGDIPEGYSVSREKKERFSLILESASTNQTSMYLCASSLAAAQGNDEQFFGPGTRLTVL.

This clone was seen more than once but under ten times. The J gene is TRBJ2-1, the V gene TRBV7-9, with 7 bases identical to TRBD2. This CDR3 is 14 amino acids long. Germline V gene lookup returns CDR1 SEHNR and CDR2 FQNEAQ (reference sequence). J lost 5 bases, V lost 6 bases, and 7 bases had no gene match. In DNA, the CDR3 is TGTGCCAGCAGTGTGGGCGGGAGCCACAATGAGCAGTTCTTC. Translating gives CASSVGGSHNEQFF. Supplemented by reference TRBV7-9 and TRBJ2-1, the full variable domain reads DTGVSQNPRHKITKRGQNVTFRCDPISEHNRLYWYRQTLGQGPEFLTYFQNEAQLEKSRLLSDRFSAERPKGSFSTLEIQRTEQGDSAMYLCASSVGGSHNEQFFGPGTRLTVL.

V gene TRBV2 combines with J gene TRBJ2-4; 9 bases map to TRBD1. The CDR3 sequence is 18 residues long. Germline V gene data show CDR1 as SNHLY and CDR2 as FYNNEI. V was clipped by 11 bases and J by 0 bases; unmatched bases: 17. The CDR3 nucleotides read TGTGCCGGACGCGGGACAGGGTATCCCAAAGTAGCCAAAAACATTCAGTACTTC. Translation: CAGRGTGYPKVAKNIQYF.

The chain uses TRBV6-5 and TRBJ1-5; D remains ambiguous. The CDR3 is 13 amino acids. V was shortened by 7 bases and J by 7 bases, with 14 bases between the two germline ends. Germline V gene data show CDR1 as MNHEY and CDR2 as SVGAGI. In DNA, the CDR3 is TGTGCCAGCACCCAAGCCAGAGGCCAGCCCCAGCATTTT. Its translation is CASTQARGQPQHF.

Worth noting for this clone: Mismatch with germline at one junction end may stem from a read error. The rearrangement uses TRBV7-7 and TRBJ2-5; 10 bases line up with TRBD1. The last part of the DNA fits TRBJ2-7 better; the J call may be wrong. This CDR3 is built from 16 residues. Per germline, CDR1 SSHAT and CDR2 FNYEAQ (reference sequence). CDR3 protein: CASSLGFRTGGYEQYF. CDR3 DNA: TGTGCTAGCAGCTTAGGCTTCCGGACAGGGGGTTACGAGCAGTACTTC.

This clone was detected only a few times. The chain uses TRBV30 and TRBJ1-3; no clear D. CDR3 length: 15 amino acids. Trimming stripped 2 bases from V and 2 bases from J, with 13 bases between. Germline V CDR1 and CDR2: GTSNPN, SVGIG (reference sequence). The CDR3 reads CAWSRGFVTGNTIYF. Here the CDR3 DNA reads TGTGCCTGGAGTAGAGGGTTCGTGACTGGAAACACCATATATTTT. The full variable domain, completed using reference TRBV30 and TRBJ1-3, is SQTIHQWPATLVQPVGSPLSLECTVEGTSNPNLYWYRQAAGRGLQLLFYSVGIGQISSEVPQNLSASRPQDRQFILSSKKLLLSDSGFYLCAWSRGFVTGNTIYFGEGSWLTVV.

As for this clone: This CDR3 is also generated by other DNA sequences in the sample. This chain connects TRBV5-1 to TRBJ2-1; no clear D gene. Germline CDR1 and CDR2: SGHRS and YFSETQ. CDR3 length equals 13 residues. V lost 1 base to trimming and J lost 8 bases, with 10 bases between them. The CDR3 sequence: CASSLTRGDEQFF. CDR3 in DNA: TGCGCCAGCAGCTTGACCAGAGGAGATGAGCAGTTCTTC.

The chain recombines TRBV28 with TRBJ2-7, with D maybe TRBD2 (5 bases). The CDR3 consists of 15 residues. Germline-derived CDR1 and CDR2 are MDHEN and SYDVKM. The germline V and J ends were trimmed by 6 bases and 5 bases, with 20 bases remaining between them. CDR3 region: CASSLPSGSDDEQYF. Written as DNA, the CDR3 is TGTGCCAGCAGCCTACCTAGTGGGAGTGACGACGAGCAGTACTTC.

V usage is TRBV30 and J usage is TRBJ1-1; 10 bases agree with TRBD1. The trim removed 6 bases at V and 5 bases at J, leaving 6 bases unmatched. This CDR3 contains 13 residues. Germline V gives CDR1 GTSNPN, CDR2 SVGIG (reference sequence). The CDR3 is CACDRDRGTEAFF. The DNA for the CDR3 is TGTGCCTGTGACCGGGACAGGGGAACTGAAGCTTTCTTT.

This clone appeared many times. CDR3 nucleotides: TGTGCCAGCAGCCAAGAATTCCTAGCGGGAGCCTACGAGCAGTACTTC. Protein: CASSQEFLAGAYEQYF. V is TRBV7-2 and J is TRBJ2-7; 10 positions agree with TRBD2. With 5 bases clipped from V and 2 bases from J, the junction kept 9 bases outside the gene matches. The V gene's germline CDR1 is SGHTA and CDR2 FQGNSA. This CDR3 has 16 amino acids.

The chain carries TRBV7-2 and TRBJ1-2; D is unresolved. CDR3 length: 15 amino acids. Germline V gene sequence: CDR1 SGHTA, CDR2 FQGNSA. Trimming cost V 5 bases and J 5 bases, with 18 bases left between them. The CDR3 sequence is CASSAPEGRWYGYTF. The CDR3 bases are TGTGCCAGCAGCGCCCCCGAGGGCCGCTGGTATGGCTACACCTTC.